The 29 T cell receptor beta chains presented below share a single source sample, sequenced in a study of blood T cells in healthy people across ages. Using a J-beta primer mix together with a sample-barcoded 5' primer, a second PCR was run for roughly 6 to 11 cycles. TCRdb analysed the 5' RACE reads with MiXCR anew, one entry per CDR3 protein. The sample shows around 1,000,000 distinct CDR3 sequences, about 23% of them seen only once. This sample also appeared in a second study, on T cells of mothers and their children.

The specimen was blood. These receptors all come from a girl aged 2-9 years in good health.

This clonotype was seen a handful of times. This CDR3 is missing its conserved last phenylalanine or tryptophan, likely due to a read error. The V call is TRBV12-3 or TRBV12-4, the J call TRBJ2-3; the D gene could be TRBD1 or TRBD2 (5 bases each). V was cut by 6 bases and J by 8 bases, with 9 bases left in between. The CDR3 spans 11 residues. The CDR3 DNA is TGTGCCAGCAGGGATGGGACTACGCAGTATCTT. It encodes CASRDGTTQYL.

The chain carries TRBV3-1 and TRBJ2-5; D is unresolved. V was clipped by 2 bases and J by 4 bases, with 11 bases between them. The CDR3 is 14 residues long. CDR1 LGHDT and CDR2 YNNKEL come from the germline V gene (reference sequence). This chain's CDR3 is CASSQRSVGETQYF. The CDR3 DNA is TGTGCCAGCAGCCAAAGGAGCGTCGGAGAGACCCAGTACTTC.

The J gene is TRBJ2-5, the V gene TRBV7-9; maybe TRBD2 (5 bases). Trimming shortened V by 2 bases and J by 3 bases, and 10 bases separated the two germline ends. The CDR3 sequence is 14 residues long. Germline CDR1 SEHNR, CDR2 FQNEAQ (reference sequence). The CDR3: CASSLLPTKETQYF. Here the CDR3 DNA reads TGTGCCAGCAGCTTACTCCCGACTAAAGAGACCCAGTACTTC.

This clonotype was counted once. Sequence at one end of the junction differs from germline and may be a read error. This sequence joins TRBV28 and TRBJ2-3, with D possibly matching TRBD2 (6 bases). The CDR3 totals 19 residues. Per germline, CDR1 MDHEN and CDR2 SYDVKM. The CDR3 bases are TGTGCCAGCAGTTTATCCCCCGGGACTCTCACCTTATCCACAGATACGCGGTATTTT. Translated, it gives CASSLSPGTLTLSTDTRYF.

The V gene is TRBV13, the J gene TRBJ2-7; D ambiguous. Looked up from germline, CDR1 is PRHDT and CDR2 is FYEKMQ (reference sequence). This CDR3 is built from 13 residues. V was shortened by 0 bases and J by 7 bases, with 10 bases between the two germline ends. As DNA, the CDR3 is TGTGCCAGCAGCTTAGGGACCCCATCAGAGCAGTACTTC. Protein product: CASSLGTPSEQYF.

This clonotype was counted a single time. As DNA, the CDR3 is TGTGCCAGCAGCTCCATGCCGGGATCGGGCAATGAGCAGTTCTTC. Protein sequence: CASSSMPGSGNEQFF. The V call is TRBV7-3, the J call TRBJ2-1; maybe TRBD2 (5 bases). Germline CDR1 is SGHTA and CDR2 is FQGTGA. Trimming stripped 4 bases from V and 6 bases from J, with 16 bases between. This CDR3 spans 15 amino acids.

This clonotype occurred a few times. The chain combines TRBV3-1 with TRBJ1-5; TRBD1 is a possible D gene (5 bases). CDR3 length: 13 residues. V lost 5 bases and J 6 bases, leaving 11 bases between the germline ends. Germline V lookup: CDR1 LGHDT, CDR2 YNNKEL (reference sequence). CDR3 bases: TGTGCCAGCAGCTGGGGGATAAGTCAGCCCCAGCATTTT. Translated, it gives CASSWGISQPQHF.

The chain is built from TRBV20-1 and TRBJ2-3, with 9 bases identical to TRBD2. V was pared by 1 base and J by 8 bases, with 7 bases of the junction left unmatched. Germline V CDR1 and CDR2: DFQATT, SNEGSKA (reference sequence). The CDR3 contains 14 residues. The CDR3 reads CSARGDSGSATQYF. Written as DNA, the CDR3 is TGCAGTGCTAGAGGTGATAGCGGGAGCGCTACGCAGTATTTT.

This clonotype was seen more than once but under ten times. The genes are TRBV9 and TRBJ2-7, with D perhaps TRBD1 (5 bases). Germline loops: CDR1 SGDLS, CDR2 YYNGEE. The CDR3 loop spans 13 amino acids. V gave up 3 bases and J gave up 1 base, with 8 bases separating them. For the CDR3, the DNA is TGTGCCAGCAGCGATCAGGGATCCTACGAGCAGTACTTC. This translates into CASSDQGSYEQYF.

Here the CDR3 DNA reads TGTGCCAGTCAGGGAGCTACCAAACTGTTTTTT. This gives the protein CASQGATKLFF. The V and J genes are TRBV25-1 and TRBJ1-4, with D possibly being TRBD1 (5 bases). Germline V gene data show CDR1 as MGHDK and CDR2 as SYGVNS. V was trimmed by 9 bases and J by 11 bases, leaving 13 bases between them. This CDR3 is built from 11 residues. Using reference TRBV25-1 and TRBJ1-4 for the parts outside the CDR3, the full variable domain is EADIYQTPRYLVIGTGKKITLECSQTMGHDKMYWYQQDPGMELHLIHYSYGVNSTEKGDLSSESTVSRIRTEHFPLTLESARPSHTSQYLCASQGATKLFFGSGTQLSVL.

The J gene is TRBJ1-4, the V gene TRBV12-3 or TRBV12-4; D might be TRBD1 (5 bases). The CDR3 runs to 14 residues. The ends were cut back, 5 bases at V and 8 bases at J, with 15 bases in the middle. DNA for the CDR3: TGTGCCAGCAGTAAGGTACCCCAGGGAGAAAAACTGTTTTTT. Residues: CASSKVPQGEKLFF.

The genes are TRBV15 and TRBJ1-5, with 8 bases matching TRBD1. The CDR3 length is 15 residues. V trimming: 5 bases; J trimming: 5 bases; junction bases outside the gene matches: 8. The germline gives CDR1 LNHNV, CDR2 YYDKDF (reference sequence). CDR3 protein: CATSLDRVFHQPQHF. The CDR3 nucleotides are TGTGCCACCAGCCTGGACAGGGTATTTCATCAGCCCCAGCATTTT.

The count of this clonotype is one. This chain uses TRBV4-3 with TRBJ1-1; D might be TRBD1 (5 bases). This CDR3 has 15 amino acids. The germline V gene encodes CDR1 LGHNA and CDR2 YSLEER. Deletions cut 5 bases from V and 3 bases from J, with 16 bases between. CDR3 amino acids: CASSFVLGEDTEAFF. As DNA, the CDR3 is TGCGCCAGCAGCTTTGTACTAGGGGAGGACACTGAAGCTTTCTTT.

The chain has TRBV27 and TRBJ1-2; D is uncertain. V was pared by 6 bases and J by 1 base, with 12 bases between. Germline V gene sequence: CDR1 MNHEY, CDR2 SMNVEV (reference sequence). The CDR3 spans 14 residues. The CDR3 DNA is TGTGCCAGCAGGCCCTCCCACCTTAACTATGGCTACACCTTC. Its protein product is CASRPSHLNYGYTF.

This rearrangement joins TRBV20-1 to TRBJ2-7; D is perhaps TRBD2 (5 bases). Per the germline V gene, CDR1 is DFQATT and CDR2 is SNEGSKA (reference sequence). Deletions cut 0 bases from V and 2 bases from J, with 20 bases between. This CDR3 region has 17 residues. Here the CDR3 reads CSARDWTETAITYEQYF. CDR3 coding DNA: TGCAGTGCTAGAGATTGGACTGAGACGGCGATCACCTACGAGCAGTACTTC.

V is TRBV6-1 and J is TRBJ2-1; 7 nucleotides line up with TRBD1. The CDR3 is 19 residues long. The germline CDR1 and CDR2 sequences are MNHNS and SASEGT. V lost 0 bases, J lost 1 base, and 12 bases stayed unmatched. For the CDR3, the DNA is TGTGCCAGCAGTGAAGCGCTTTATTTAAGGGGGCCATCCTACAATGAGCAGTTCTTC. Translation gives CASSEALYLRGPSYNEQFF.

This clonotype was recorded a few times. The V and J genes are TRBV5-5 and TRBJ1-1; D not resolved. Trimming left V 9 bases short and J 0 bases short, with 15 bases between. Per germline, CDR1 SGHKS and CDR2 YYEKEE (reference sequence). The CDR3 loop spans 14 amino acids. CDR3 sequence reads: CATEPDTMNTEAFF. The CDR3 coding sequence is TGTGCCACCGAGCCCGACACAATGAACACTGAAGCTTTCTTT.

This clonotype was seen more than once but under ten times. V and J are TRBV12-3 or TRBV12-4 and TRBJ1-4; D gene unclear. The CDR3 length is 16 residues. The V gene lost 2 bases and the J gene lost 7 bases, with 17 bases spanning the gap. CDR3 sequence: CASSLTPSHKIEKLFF. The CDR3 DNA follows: TGTGCCAGCAGTTTAACCCCTTCTCACAAAATTGAAAAACTGTTTTTT.

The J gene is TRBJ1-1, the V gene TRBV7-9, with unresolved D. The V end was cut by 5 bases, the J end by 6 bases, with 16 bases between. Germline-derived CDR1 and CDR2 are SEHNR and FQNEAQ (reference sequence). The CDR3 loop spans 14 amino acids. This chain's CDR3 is CASSTPGVVAEAFF. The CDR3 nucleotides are TGTGCCAGCAGCACCCCAGGAGTAGTGGCTGAAGCTTTCTTT.

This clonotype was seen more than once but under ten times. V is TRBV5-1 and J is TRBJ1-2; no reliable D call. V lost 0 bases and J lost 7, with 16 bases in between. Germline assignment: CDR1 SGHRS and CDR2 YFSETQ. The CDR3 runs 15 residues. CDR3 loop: CASSLEGPPLSGYTF. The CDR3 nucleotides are TGCGCCAGCAGCTTGGAAGGGCCGCCCCTCTCTGGCTACACCTTC.

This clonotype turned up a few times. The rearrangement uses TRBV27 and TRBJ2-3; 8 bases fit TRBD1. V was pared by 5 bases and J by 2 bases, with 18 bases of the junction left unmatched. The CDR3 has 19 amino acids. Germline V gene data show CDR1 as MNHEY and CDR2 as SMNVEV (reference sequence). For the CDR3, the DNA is TGTGCCAGCAGTCCGCTGGGGCAGGGGGCGCCTAGCTACACAGATACGCAGTATTTT. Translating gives CASSPLGQGAPSYTDTQYF.

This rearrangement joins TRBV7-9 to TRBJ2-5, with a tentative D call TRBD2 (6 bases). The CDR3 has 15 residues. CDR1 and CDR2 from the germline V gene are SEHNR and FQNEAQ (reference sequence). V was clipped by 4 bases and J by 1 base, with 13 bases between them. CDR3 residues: CASSWKPGLQETQYF. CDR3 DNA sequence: TGTGCCAGCAGCTGGAAGCCGGGACTCCAAGAGACCCAGTACTTC.

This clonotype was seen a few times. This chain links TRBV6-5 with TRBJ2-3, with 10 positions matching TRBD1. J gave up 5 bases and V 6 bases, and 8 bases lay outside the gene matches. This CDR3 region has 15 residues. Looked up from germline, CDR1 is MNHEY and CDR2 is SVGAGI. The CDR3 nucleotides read TGTGCCAGCAGGACCGGGACAGGGGCGAGAGATACGCAGTATTTT. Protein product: CASRTGTGARDTQYF.

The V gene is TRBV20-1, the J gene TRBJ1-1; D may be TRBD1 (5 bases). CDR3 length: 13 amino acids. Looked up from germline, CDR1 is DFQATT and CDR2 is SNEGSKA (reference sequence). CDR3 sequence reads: CRARQRRNTEAFF. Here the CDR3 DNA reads TGCAGAGCCAGACAGCGGAGGAACACTGAAGCTTTCTTT.

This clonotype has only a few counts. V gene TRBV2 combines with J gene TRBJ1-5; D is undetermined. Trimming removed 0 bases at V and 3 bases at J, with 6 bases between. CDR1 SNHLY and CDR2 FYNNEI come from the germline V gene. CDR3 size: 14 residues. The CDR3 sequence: CASSEALTNQPQHF. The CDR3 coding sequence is TGTGCCAGCAGTGAAGCCCTCACCAATCAGCCCCAGCATTTT.

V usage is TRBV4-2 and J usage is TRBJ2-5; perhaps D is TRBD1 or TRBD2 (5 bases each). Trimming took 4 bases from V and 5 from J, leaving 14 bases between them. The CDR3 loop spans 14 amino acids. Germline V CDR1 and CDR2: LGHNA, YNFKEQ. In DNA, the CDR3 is TGTGCCAGCAGCCTTTGGGACCAAGAGGAGACCCAGTACTTC. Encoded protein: CASSLWDQEETQYF.

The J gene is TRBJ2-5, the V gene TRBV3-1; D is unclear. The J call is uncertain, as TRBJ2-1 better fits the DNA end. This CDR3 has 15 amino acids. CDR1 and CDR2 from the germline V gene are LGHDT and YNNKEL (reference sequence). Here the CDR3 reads CASSQDPLRVHEQFF. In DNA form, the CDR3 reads TGTGCCAGCAGCCAAGATCCTCTTCGAGTCCATGAGCAGTTCTTC.

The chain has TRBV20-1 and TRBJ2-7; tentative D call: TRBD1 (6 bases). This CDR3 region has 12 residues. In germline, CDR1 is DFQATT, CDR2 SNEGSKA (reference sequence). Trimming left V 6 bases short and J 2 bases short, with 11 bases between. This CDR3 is CSAIDRTYEQYF. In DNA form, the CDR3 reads TGCAGTGCCATCGACAGGACCTACGAGCAGTACTTC.

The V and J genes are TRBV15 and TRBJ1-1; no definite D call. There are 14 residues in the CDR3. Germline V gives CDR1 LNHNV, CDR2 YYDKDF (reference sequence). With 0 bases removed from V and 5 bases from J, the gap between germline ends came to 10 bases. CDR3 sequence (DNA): TGTGCCACCAGCAGAGATCCCCGGGGAACTGAAGCTTTCTTT. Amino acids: CATSRDPRGTEAFF.